The text below deals with one TCR beta chain. Its matching antigen is unknown. These data come from a study of shared clonotypes between healthy human individuals. Background on the study: Plates per donor: three CD4 naive, three CD4 memory, two CD8 naive, one CD8 memory. Regarding the study as a whole: Limitation of the genetic and exposure-history diversity represented came from the few donors.

Profiling relied on immunoSEQ multiplex PCR, and the TCRdb table lists in-frame clones only, not all of them. The repertoire holds about 1.5 million clones, around 98% seen once, with roughly 0.45% in the top ten. Sequenced sample: naive CD4+ T cells sorted from blood. As to subset: CD45RA+ positively selected. The clonotype comes from a man aged 25-45 years in good health.

The CDR3 sequence: CASSRDPGVEAFF. The CDR3 nucleotides read TGTGCCAGCAGCCGCGATCCCGGGGTTGAAGCTTTCTTT. V is TRBV7-9 and J is TRBJ1-1; D remains unclear. The germline V gene encodes CDR1 SEHNR and CDR2 FQNEAQ (reference sequence). The CDR3 has 13 amino acids. Trimming pared 5 bases from V and 7 bases from J, leaving 14 bases between.